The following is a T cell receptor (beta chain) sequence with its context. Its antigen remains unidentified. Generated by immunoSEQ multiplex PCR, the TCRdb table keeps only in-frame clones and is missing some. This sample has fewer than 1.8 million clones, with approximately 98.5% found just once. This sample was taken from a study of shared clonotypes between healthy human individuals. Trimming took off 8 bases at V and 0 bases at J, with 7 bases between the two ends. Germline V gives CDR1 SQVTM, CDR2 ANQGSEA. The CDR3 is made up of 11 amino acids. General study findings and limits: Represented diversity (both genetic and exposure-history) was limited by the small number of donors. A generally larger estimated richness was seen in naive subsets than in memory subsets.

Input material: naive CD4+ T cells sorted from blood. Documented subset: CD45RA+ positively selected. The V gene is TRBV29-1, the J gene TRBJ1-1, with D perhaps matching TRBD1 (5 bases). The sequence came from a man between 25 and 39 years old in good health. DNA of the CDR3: TGCAGCTCGACAGTGAACACTGAAGCTTTCTTT. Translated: CSSTVNTEAFF.